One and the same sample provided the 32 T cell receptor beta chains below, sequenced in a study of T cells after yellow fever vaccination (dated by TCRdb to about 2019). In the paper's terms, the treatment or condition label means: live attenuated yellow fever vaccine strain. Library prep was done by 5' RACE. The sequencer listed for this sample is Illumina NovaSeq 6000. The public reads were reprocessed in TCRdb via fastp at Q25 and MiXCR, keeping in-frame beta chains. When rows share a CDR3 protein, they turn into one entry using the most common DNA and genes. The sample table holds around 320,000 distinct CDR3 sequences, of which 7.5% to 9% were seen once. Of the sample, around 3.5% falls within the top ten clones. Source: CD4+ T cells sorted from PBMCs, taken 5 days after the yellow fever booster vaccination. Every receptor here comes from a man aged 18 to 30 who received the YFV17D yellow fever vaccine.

The CDR3 DNA is TGTGCCACCGTCGTGGGCGGGGGGGCCACAGATACGCAGTATTTT. This sequence encodes CATVVGGGATDTQYF. The chain links TRBV7-2 to TRBJ2-3; the match to TRBD2 covers 9 bases. V shed 10 bases and J 2 bases; nucleotides not matched to a gene: 10. CDR3 length equals 15 residues. Germline V lookup: CDR1 SGHTA, CDR2 FQGNSA.

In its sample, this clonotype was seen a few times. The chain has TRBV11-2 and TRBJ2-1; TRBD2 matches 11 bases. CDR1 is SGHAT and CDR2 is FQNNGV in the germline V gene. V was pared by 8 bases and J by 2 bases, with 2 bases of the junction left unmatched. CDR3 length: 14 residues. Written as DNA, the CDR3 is TGTGCCAGCCAACTAGCGGGGGCCTACAATGAGCAGTTCTTC. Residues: CASQLAGAYNEQFF.

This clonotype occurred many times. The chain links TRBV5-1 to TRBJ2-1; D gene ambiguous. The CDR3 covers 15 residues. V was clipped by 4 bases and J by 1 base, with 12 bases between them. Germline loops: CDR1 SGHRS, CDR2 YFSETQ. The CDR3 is CASSLPRGSYNEQFF. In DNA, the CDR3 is TGCGCCAGCAGCCTTCCTCGTGGGTCCTACAATGAGCAGTTCTTC.

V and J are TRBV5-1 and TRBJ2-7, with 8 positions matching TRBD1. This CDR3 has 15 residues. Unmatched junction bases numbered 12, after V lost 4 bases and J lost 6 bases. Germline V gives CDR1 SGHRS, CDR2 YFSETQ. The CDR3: CASSRSDRGSGEQYF. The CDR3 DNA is TGCGCCAGCAGCCGCAGCGACAGGGGTTCAGGCGAGCAGTACTTC.

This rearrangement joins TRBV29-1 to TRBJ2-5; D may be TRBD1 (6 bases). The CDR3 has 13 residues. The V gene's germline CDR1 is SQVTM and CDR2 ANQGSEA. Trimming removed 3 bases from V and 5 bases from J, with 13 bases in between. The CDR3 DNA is TGCAGCGTTGATGACTCAGGGGTGGAGACCCAGTACTTC. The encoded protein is CSVDDSGVETQYF. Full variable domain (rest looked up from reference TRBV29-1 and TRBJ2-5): SAVISQKPSRDICQRGTSLTIQCQVDSQVTMMFWYRQQPGQSLTLIATANQGSEATYESGFVIDKFPISRPNLTFSTLTVSNMSPEDSSIYLCSVDDSGVETQYFGPGTRLLVL.

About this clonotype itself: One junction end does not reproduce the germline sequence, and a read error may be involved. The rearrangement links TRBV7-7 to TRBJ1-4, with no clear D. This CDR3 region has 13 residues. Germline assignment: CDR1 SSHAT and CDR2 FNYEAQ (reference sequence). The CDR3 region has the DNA TGTGCTAGCAGCCCAAGCCATGGAGCAAAACTGTTTTTT. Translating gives CASSPSHGAKLFF.

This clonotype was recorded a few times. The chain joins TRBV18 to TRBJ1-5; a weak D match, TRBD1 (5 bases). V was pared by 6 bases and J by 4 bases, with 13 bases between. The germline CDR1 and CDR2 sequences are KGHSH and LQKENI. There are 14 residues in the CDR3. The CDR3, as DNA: TGTGCCAGCTCGTCGGACGGGACGAATCAGCCCCAGCATTTT. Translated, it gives CASSSDGTNQPQHF.

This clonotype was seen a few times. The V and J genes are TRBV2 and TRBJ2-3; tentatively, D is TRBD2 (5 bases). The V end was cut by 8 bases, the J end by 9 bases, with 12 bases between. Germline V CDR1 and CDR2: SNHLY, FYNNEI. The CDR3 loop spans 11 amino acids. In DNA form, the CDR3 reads TGTGCCAGCGGCGGAGGAGGCACGCAGTATTTT. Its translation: CASGGGGTQYF.

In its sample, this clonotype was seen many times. The CDR3 sequence: CATSTGSGGLTDTQYF. The CDR3, as DNA: TGTGCCACCAGCACTGGGAGCGGAGGCCTCACAGATACGCAGTATTTT. The chain couples TRBV15 to TRBJ2-3; maybe TRBD2 (5 bases). The CDR3 length is 16 residues. Germline CDR1 and CDR2: LNHNV and YYDKDF (reference sequence). Trimming removed 4 bases from V and 2 bases from J, with 16 bases in between. Complete variable domain (other parts from reference TRBV15 and TRBJ2-3): DAMVIQNPRYQVTQFGKPVTLSCSQTLNHNVMYWYQQKSSQAPKLLFHYYDKDFNNEADTPDNFQSRRPNTSFCFLDIRSPGLGDTAMYLCATSTGSGGLTDTQYFGPGTRLTVL.

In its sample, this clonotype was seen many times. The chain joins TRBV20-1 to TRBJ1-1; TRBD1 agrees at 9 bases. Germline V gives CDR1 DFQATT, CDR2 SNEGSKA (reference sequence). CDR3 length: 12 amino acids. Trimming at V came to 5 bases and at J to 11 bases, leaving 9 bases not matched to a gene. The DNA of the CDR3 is TGCAGTGCTGCCGGACAGGGGAGGAATGCTTTCTTT. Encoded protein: CSAAGQGRNAFF.

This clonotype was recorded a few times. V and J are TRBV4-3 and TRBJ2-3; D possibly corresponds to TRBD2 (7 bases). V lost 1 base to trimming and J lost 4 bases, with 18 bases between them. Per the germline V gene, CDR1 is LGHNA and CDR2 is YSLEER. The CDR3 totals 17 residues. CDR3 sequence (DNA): TGCGCCAGCAGCCAAGTTTGGGAGGGGGGGGCCTCAGATACGCAGTATTTT. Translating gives CASSQVWEGGASDTQYF.

The DNA of the CDR3 is TGCAGCGGGACGTCACTAGCGGGGCAAGAGACCCAGTACTTC. Amino acids: CSGTSLAGQETQYF. The chain links TRBV29-1 to TRBJ2-5; 10 nucleotides match TRBD2. Looked up from germline, CDR1 is SQVTM and CDR2 is ANQGSEA. V was clipped by 7 bases and J by 2 bases; unmatched bases: 7. The CDR3 has 14 amino acids. Full variable domain (remainder filled in from reference TRBV29-1 and TRBJ2-5): SAVISQKPSRDICQRGTSLTIQCQVDSQVTMMFWYRQQPGQSLTLIATANQGSEATYESGFVIDKFPISRPNLTFSTLTVSNMSPEDSSIYLCSGTSLAGQETQYFGPGTRLLVL.

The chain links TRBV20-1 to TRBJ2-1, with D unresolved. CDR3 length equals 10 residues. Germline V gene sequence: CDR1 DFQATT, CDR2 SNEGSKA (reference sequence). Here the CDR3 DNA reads TGCAGCTTCCACTACAATGAGCAGTTCTTC. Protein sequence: CSFHYNEQFF.

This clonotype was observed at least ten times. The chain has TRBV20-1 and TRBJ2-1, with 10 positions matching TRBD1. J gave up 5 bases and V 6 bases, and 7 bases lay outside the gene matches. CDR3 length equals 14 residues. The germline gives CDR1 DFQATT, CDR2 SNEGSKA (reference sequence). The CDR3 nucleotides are TGCAGTGCGTCGGGACAGGGGAAAAACAATGAGCAGTTCTTC. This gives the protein CSASGQGKNNEQFF.

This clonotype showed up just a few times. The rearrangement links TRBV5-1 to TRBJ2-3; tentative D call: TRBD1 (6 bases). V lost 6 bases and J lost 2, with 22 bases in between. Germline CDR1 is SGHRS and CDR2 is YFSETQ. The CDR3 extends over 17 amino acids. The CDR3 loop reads CASTLGISGHSTDTQYF. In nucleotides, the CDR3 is TGCGCCAGCACGCTTGGGATATCGGGACACTCCACAGATACGCAGTATTTT.

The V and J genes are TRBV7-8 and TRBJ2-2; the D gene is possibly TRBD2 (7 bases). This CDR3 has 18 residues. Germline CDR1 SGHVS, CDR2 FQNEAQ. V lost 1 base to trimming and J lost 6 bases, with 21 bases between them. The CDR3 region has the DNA TGTGCCAGCAGCTTAGGAGGGGGGGCCATATGGGTTTCCGGGGAGCTGTTTTTT. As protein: CASSLGGGAIWVSGELFF.

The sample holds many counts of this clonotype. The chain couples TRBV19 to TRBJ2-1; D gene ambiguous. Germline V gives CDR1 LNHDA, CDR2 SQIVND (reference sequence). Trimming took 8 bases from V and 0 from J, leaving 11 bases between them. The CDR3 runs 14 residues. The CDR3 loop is CASAWGRSYNEQFF. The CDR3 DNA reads TGTGCCAGTGCATGGGGTCGCTCCTACAATGAGCAGTTCTTC. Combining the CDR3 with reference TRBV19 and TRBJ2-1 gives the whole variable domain DGGITQSPKYLFRKEGQNVTLSCEQNLNHDAMYWYRQDPGQGLRLIYYSQIVNDFQKGDIAEGYSVSREKKESFPLTVTSAQKNPTAFYLCASAWGRSYNEQFFGPGTRLTVL.

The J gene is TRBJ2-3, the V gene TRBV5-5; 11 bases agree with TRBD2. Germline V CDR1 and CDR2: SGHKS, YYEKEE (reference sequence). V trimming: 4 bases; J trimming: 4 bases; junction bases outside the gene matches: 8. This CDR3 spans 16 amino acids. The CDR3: CASSARLAGRADTQYF. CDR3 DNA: TGTGCCAGCAGCGCCAGACTAGCGGGGAGGGCAGATACGCAGTATTTT. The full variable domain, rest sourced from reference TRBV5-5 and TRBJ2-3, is DAGVTQSPTHLIKTRGQQVTLRCSPISGHKSVSWYQQVLGQGPQFIFQYYEKEERGRGNFPDRFSARQFPNYSSELNVNALLLGDSALYLCASSARLAGRADTQYFGPGTRLTVL.

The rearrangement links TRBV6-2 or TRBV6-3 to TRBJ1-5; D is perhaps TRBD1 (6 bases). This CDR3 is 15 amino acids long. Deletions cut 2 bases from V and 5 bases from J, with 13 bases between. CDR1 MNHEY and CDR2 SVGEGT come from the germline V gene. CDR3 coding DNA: TGTGCCAGCAGTTACGGGTCGGGGGGGCATCAGCCCCAGCATTTT. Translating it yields CASSYGSGGHQPQHF.

Here the CDR3 DNA reads TGCAGTGCTCGGCGGGGGGATCTAAAAAGATGGGAGACCCAGTACTTC. Translating gives CSARRGDLKRWETQYF. J is TRBJ2-5 and V is TRBV20-1; 8 bases align to TRBD2. The J segment lost 5 bases and the V segment lost 5 bases, leaving 16 bases of the junction unmatched. The CDR3 loop spans 16 amino acids. The germline gives CDR1 DFQATT, CDR2 SNEGSKA (reference sequence).

CDR3 loop: CSANGQGAYEQYF. The CDR3 DNA reads as TGCAGCGCCAATGGACAGGGGGCCTACGAGCAGTACTTC. The V gene is TRBV29-1, the J gene TRBJ2-7, with 10 nucleotides matching TRBD1. J was trimmed by 2 bases and V by 7 bases; bases with no gene match: 5. This CDR3 is 13 amino acids long. Germline values: CDR1 SQVTM, CDR2 ANQGSEA.

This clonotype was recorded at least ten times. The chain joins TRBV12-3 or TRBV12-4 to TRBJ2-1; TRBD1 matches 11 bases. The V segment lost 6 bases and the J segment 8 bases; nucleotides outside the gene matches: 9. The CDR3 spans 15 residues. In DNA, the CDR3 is TGTGCCAGCAGCCCCGGGACAGGGGGTAGCTATGAGCAGTTCTTC. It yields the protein CASSPGTGGSYEQFF.

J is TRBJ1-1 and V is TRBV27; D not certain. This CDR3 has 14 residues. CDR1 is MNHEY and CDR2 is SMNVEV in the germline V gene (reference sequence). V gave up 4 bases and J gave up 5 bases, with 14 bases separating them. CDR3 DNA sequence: TGTGCCAGCAGTTCAAGGGAGGTCAGGACTGAAGCTTTCTTT. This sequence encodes CASSSREVRTEAFF.

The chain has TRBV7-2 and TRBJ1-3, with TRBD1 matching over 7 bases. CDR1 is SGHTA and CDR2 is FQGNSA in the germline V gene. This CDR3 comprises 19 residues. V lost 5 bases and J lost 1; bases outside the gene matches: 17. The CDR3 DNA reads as TGTGCCAGCAGCCGAACACCGAGACGGACAGGCGGATCTGGAAACACCATATATTTT. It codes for CASSRTPRRTGGSGNTIYF.

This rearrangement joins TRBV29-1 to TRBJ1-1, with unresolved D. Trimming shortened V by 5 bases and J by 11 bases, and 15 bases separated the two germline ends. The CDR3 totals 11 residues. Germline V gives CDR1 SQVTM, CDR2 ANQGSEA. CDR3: CSVRVVSHAFF. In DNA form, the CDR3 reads TGCAGCGTTCGAGTTGTTTCCCACGCTTTCTTT.

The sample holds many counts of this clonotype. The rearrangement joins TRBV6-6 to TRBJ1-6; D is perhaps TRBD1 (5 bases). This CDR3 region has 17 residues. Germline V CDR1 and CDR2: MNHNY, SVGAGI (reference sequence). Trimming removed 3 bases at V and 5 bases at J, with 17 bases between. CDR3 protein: CASSYLRVSGNNSPLHF. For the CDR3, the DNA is TGTGCCAGCAGTTATTTGAGGGTGTCAGGGAATAATTCACCCCTCCACTTT.

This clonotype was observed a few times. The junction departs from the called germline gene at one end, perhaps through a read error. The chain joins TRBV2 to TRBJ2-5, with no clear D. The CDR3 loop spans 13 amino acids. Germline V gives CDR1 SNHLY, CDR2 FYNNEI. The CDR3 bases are TGTGCCAGCAGCGAAGTTAACCAAGAGACCCAGTACTTC. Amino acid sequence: CASSEVNQETQYF.

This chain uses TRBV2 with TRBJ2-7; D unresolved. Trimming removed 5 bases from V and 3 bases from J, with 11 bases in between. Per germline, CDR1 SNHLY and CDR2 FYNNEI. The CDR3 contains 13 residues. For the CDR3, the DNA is TGTGCCAGCAGTACCCCCGGGCGCTACGAGCAGTACGTC. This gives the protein CASSTPGRYEQYV.

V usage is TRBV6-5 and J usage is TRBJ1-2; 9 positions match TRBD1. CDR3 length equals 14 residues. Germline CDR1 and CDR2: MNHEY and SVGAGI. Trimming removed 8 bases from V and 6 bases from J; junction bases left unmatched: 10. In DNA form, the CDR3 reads TGTGCCAGCTGTCAGGGGGGACAGGGAGATGGCTACACCTTC. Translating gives CASCQGGQGDGYTF.

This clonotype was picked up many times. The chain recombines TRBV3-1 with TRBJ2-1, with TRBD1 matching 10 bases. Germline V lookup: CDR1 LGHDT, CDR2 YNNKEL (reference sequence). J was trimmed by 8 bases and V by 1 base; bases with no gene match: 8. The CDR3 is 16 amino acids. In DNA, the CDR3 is TGTGCCAGCAGCCAAGTGCGGGACAGGGGATGGGATGAGCAGTTCTTC. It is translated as CASSQVRDRGWDEQFF.

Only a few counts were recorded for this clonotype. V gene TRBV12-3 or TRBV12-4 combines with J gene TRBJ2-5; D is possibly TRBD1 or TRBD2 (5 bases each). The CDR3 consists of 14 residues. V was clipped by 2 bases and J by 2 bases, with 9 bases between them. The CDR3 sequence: CASSLRDGQETQYF. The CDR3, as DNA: TGTGCCAGCAGTTTAAGGGACGGACAAGAGACCCAGTACTTC.

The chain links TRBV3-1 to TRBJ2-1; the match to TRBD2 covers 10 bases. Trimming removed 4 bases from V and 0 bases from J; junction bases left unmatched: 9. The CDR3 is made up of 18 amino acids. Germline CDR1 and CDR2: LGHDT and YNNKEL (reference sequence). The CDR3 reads CASSRVAGGGGSYNEQFF. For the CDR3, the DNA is TGTGCCAGCAGCCGGGTAGCGGGGGGCGGTGGCTCCTACAATGAGCAGTTCTTC.